A selection of T cell receptor beta chains follows, all from one sample in a study of T cells in Graves' hyperthyroidism and ophthalmopathy. TCRdb fed the multiplex PCR reads into MiXCR, producing one record per CDR3 protein. The table includes about 520,000 distinct CDR3 sequences, around a quarter detected once. The sequencing sample was made of blood. The source is a woman aged 25-40 years with Graves' ophthalmopathy. Both conserved end residues are part of each CDR3. D genes are given only for firm matches.

TRBJ2-7,-,TRBV6-1,CASSEDLGYEQYF
TRBJ2-2,-,TRBV11-1,CASSKKTGLNTGELFF
TRBJ1-5,TRBD1,TRBV6-1,CASSEGGGQGYNQPQHF
TRBJ1-1,-,TRBV5-1,CASSLVGSLNTEAFF
TRBJ1-2,-,TRBV20-1,CSARDPGASLYGYTF
TRBJ2-5,TRBD2,TRBV27,CASSSLTSGGPQETQYF
TRBJ2-3,TRBD2,TRBV12-3/TRBV12-4,CASSFGGGLATDTQYF
TRBJ2-7,-,TRBV4-3,CASYLGIKVGEQYF
TRBJ1-1,-,TRBV5-5,CASSLGRMGAFF
TRBJ2-7,-,TRBV11-2,CASSSGDETGTYEQYF
TRBJ2-5,TRBD1,TRBV6-1,CASRSTGEDWETQYF
TRBJ1-1,-,TRBV6-5,CASSYNRGSTEAFF
TRBJ1-3,TRBD1,TRBV12-3/TRBV12-4,CASSPRDRGLGNTIYF
TRBJ1-1,TRBD1,TRBV3-1,CASSQAQGTTEAFF